The present entry profiles one TCR beta chain with its context. These data belong to a study of T cell changes during pregnancy in multiple sclerosis. CDR3 length equals 14 residues. V was clipped by 6 bases and J by 1 base, with 10 bases between them. Germline CDR1 reads LNHNV; CDR2 reads YYDKDF (reference sequence). TCRdb keeps only in-frame clones here, not all; method: immunoSEQ multiplex PCR. The table lists under 50,000 clones, around 93% of them singletons. Sequencing used CD8+ T cells from peripheral blood mononuclear cells, obtained after pregnancy. This receptor was obtained from a female donor with multiple sclerosis, enrolled in a pregnancy study. The chain combines TRBV15 with TRBJ1-5, with D perhaps matching TRBD1 (5 bases). The CDR3 nucleotides are TGTGCCACCAGGGAGGGGAGGAGCAATCAGCCCCAGCATTTT. Its protein product is CATREGRSNQPQHF.